This passage covers 21 T cell receptor beta chains from one sample sequenced in a study of T cells in Graves' hyperthyroidism and ophthalmopathy. Using RNA transcripts as the source, TCR beta CDR3 regions were amplified. RT-PCR in the first round (using the HTBI primer set) targeted the TCR CDR3. TCRdb analysed the multiplex PCR reads with MiXCR anew, one entry per CDR3 protein. The repertoire holds about 530,000 distinct CDR3 sequences, about 15% seen once, with 17% in the top ten. The material sequenced was blood. The receptors derive from a woman in her late teens or twenties with Graves' ophthalmopathy.

The chain combines TRBV28 with TRBJ2-2, with D possibly being TRBD1 or TRBD2 (6 bases each). Deletions cut 11 bases from V and 3 bases from J, with 13 bases between. Germline CDR1 is MDHEN and CDR2 is SYDVKM. This CDR3 is built from 13 residues. CDR3 in amino acids: CACQEGDTGELFF. The CDR3 DNA sequence: TGTGCCTGCCAGGAGGGGGACACCGGGGAGCTGTTTTTT.

The rearrangement uses TRBV4-1 and TRBJ1-1; D is unclear. The CDR3 consists of 15 residues. Between the trimmed V and J ends, which lost 1 base and 5 bases, there was a span of 14 bases. Per germline, CDR1 MGHRA and CDR2 YSYEKL. The CDR3 sequence is CASSQVEGGRTEAFF. CDR3 nucleotides: TGCGCCAGCAGCCAAGTGGAAGGTGGACGGACTGAAGCTTTCTTT.

This clonotype was seen at least ten times. V and J are TRBV7-2 and TRBJ2-3; the match to TRBD1 covers 8 bases. Trimming removed 1 base from V and 1 base from J; junction bases left unmatched: 7. Per germline, CDR1 SGHTA and CDR2 FQGNSA. The CDR3 sequence is 17 residues long. As DNA, the CDR3 is TGTGCCAGCAGCTTAGGGGCAGGGGGCGGGGGCACAGATACGCAGTATTTT. This gives the protein CASSLGAGGGGTDTQYF.

This clonotype was found many times. The chain joins TRBV2 to TRBJ2-5; D tentatively fits TRBD1 or TRBD2 (5 bases each). Trimming removed 6 bases from V and 5 bases from J, with 22 bases in between. The CDR3 sequence is 16 residues long. CDR1 is SNHLY, CDR2 FYNNEI, per germline. In DNA, the CDR3 is TGTGCCAGCAGGGAGGAGCCGGGGCTGAAATTGGAGACCCAGTACTTC. Amino acid sequence: CASREEPGLKLETQYF.

This clonotype was seen only a few times. This chain connects TRBV27 to TRBJ2-7; perhaps TRBD2 as D (6 bases). Germline CDR1 is MNHEY and CDR2 is SMNVEV (reference sequence). Trimming took 3 bases from V and 2 from J, leaving 14 bases between them. This CDR3 is built from 15 residues. The CDR3 here is CASSFRPREAYEQYF. The DNA of the CDR3 is TGTGCCAGCAGTTTTAGGCCCAGGGAGGCCTACGAGCAGTACTTC.

A note on this clonotype: Mismatch with germline at one junction end may stem from a read error. The genes are TRBV30 and TRBJ2-2; 9 bases align to TRBD2. CDR1 is GTSNPN and CDR2 is SVGIG in the germline V gene (reference sequence). The CDR3 consists of 15 residues. CDR3 sequence: CAWSLSGSNTGEPFF. DNA for the CDR3: TGTGCCTGGAGTCTTAGCGGGAGCAACACCGGGGAGCCGTTTTTT.

The table lists this clonotype with many counts. The chain carries TRBV7-2 and TRBJ1-5; a possible D gene is TRBD1 (5 bases). Deletions cut 1 base from V and 6 bases from J, with 13 bases between. This CDR3 comprises 15 residues. Germline CDR1 is SGHTA and CDR2 is FQGNSA. CDR3 sequence (DNA): TGTGCCAGCAGCTTAGGGGGGGGGGGGACTCAGCCCCAGCATTTT. It yields the protein CASSLGGGGTQPQHF.

This clonotype has at least ten counts. The chain recombines TRBV5-1 with TRBJ1-1; 9 bases line up with TRBD1. V was pared by 3 bases and J by 4 bases, with 4 bases of the junction left unmatched. Per the germline V gene, CDR1 is SGHRS and CDR2 is YFSETQ. This CDR3 has 14 residues. Here the CDR3 DNA reads TGCGCCAGCAGCTCCATGACAGGGGGCACTGAAGCTTTCTTT. Translation gives CASSSMTGGTEAFF. Complete variable domain (other parts from reference TRBV5-1 and TRBJ1-1): KAGVTQTPRYLIKTRGQQVTLSCSPISGHRSVSWYQQTPGQGLQFLFEYFSETQRNKGNFPGRFSGRQFSNSRSEMNVSTLELGDSALYLCASSSMTGGTEAFFGQGTRLTVV.

At least ten counts were recorded for this clonotype. The V call is TRBV5-6, the J call TRBJ2-3, with D hard to call. V lost 5 bases, J lost 4 bases, and 8 bases lay in between. Germline CDR1 SGHDT, CDR2 YYEEEE. The CDR3 sequence is 12 residues long. CDR3 in amino acids: CASSGRADTQYF. The CDR3 region has the DNA TGTGCCAGCAGTGGAAGGGCAGATACGCAGTATTTT.

This clonotype has a count of ten or more. V usage is TRBV7-9 and J usage is TRBJ2-1; D could derive from TRBD1 or TRBD2 (5 bases each). The CDR3 runs to 14 residues. V lost 4 bases and J lost 10, with 17 bases in between. Per the germline V gene, CDR1 is SEHNR and CDR2 is FQNEAQ (reference sequence). The CDR3 bases are TGTGCCAGCAGCTGGGGGACCCGGCAGGAGGAGCAGTTCTTC. Residues: CASSWGTRQEEQFF.

This clonotype was seen a handful of times. The CDR3 sequence: CASSPDGTAIYGYTF. CDR3 in DNA: TGTGCCAGCAGCCCAGACGGGACAGCAATCTATGGCTACACCTTC. The chain carries TRBV12-3 or TRBV12-4 and TRBJ1-2; 7 bases match TRBD1. This CDR3 comprises 15 residues. Unmatched junction bases numbered 11, after V lost 6 bases and J lost 4 bases.

Comments on this clonotype: Being one base from a much bigger clone, this may be a read error. The rearrangement uses TRBV12-3 or TRBV12-4 and TRBJ1-3; D uncertain. The CDR3 is 15 amino acids. The CDR3 DNA sequence: TGTGCCGGCAGTTTATCTCCGGTCTCTGGAAACACCATATATTTT. This sequence encodes CAGSLSPVSGNTIYF.

With regard to this clonotype: A much bigger clone sits one base away, suggesting this may be a read error. The gene calls are TRBV2 and TRBJ1-3, with D maybe TRBD1 (5 bases). CDR1 SNHLY and CDR2 FYNNEI come from the germline V gene. The CDR3 length is 14 residues. This CDR3 reads CASRSGPSGNTVYF. CDR3 coding DNA: TGTGCCAGCAGGTCGGGACCCTCTGGAAACACCGTATATTTT. Full variable domain (remainder filled in from reference TRBV2 and TRBJ1-3): EPEVTQTPSHQVTQMGQEVILRCVPISNHLYFYWYRQILGQKVEFLVSFYNNEISEKSEIFDDQFSVERPDGSNFTLKIRSTKLEDSAMYFCASRSGPSGNTVYFGEGSWLTVV.

This chain uses TRBV4-1 with TRBJ1-5; TRBD1 agrees at 9 bases. CDR1 and CDR2 from the germline V gene are MGHRA and YSYEKL. The V gene end was trimmed by 1 base and the J gene end by 0 bases; junction bases not matched to a gene: 4. This CDR3 is 17 amino acids long. CDR3 in amino acids: CASSQGDRASSNQPQHF. CDR3 DNA sequence: TGCGCCAGCAGCCAAGGGGACAGGGCAAGTAGCAATCAGCCCCAGCATTTT.

The chain recombines TRBV28 with TRBJ2-3; 8 bases line up with TRBD1. CDR3 length: 12 residues. The germline V gene has CDR1 MDHEN and CDR2 SYDVKM. V lost 11 bases to trimming and J lost 6 bases; unmatched junction nucleotides: 7. The CDR3 DNA reads TGTGCCCGGGGCAGGGGGCAGGATACGCAGTATTTT. The encoded protein is CARGRGQDTQYF. Full variable domain (missing parts from reference TRBV28 and TRBJ2-3): DVKVTQSSRYLVKRTGEKVFLECVQDMDHENMFWYRQDPGLGLRLIYFSYDVKMKEKGDIPEGYSVSREKKERFSLILESASTNQTSMYLCARGRGQDTQYFGPGTRLTVL.

The chain employs TRBV6-5 and TRBJ2-3; no firm D call. Germline V CDR1 and CDR2: MNHEY, SVGAGI. V was cut by 0 bases and J by 0 bases, with 7 bases left in between. The CDR3 totals 15 residues. This CDR3 is CASSYSQSSTDTQYF. The CDR3 DNA reads as TGTGCCAGCAGTTACTCACAAAGCAGCACAGATACGCAGTATTTT.

This clonotype was found a few times. This chain links TRBV12-3 or TRBV12-4 with TRBJ2-5; D may be TRBD1 (5 bases). This CDR3 is built from 13 residues. Trimming left V 5 bases short and J 4 bases short, with 11 bases between. This CDR3 reads CASSLDRLETQYF. The DNA for the CDR3 is TGTGCCAGCAGTCTTGACAGACTAGAGACCCAGTACTTC.

The chain links TRBV10-2 to TRBJ2-5; unclear D gene. Per the germline V gene, CDR1 is WSHSY and CDR2 is SAAADI. This CDR3 region has 15 residues. V was trimmed by 6 bases and J by 5 bases, leaving 19 bases between them. CDR3 in DNA: TGCGCCAGCAGACCTGAATGGGCGAGAAGGGAGACCCAGTACTTC. Its protein product is CASRPEWARRETQYF.

The table lists this clonotype with a few counts. This chain links TRBV6-1 with TRBJ1-1, with 7 bases lining up with TRBD1. V gave up 4 bases and J gave up 7 bases; unmatched junction bases: 6. Per germline, CDR1 MNHNS and CDR2 SASEGT. CDR3 size: 13 residues. DNA for the CDR3: TGTGCCAGCAGTGCACGGACAGGACTTGAAGCTTTCTTT. As protein: CASSARTGLEAFF.

The rearrangement joins TRBV5-6 to TRBJ1-5; D is unresolved. Germline V CDR1 and CDR2: SGHDT, YYEEEE. This CDR3 is built from 15 residues. The V end lost 2 bases, the J end lost 1 base, and 10 bases lay between the germline ends. CDR3 loop: CASSLGWRSNQPQHF. CDR3 nucleotides: TGTGCCAGCAGCTTAGGGTGGAGAAGCAATCAGCCCCAGCATTTT.

The DNA for the CDR3 is TGCAGTGCCCAGGAAGACGCCTATGGCTACACCTTC. Its translation is CSAQEDAYGYTF. The chain is built from TRBV20-1 and TRBJ1-2; D remains ambiguous. Trimming left V 6 bases short and J 4 bases short, with 12 bases between. The CDR3 consists of 12 residues. Germline CDR1 DFQATT, CDR2 SNEGSKA (reference sequence).